A single T cell receptor (beta chain) is shown here with its context. This record comes from a study of cytomegalovirus exposure and HLA in healthy donors. The CDR3 covers 14 residues. Looked up from germline, CDR1 is SEHNR and CDR2 is FQNEAQ (reference sequence). Trimming at V came to 4 bases and at J to 4 bases, leaving 5 bases not matched to a gene. Method: immunoSEQ multiplex PCR; TCRdb's copy keeps in-frame clones and lacks some. There are 89,000 or so clones in the sample; 90% to 95% occur only once, and approximately 1.1% lies in the top ten. The chain combines TRBV7-9 with TRBJ1-2; 8 bases match TRBD1. The TCR originated in a young woman in good health and CMV-seropositive. Sequenced input: PBMCs. CDR3 nucleotide sequence: TGTGCCAGCAGCTCCAGGGGGCGCATCTATGGCTACACCTTC. Protein product: CASSSRGRIYGYTF.